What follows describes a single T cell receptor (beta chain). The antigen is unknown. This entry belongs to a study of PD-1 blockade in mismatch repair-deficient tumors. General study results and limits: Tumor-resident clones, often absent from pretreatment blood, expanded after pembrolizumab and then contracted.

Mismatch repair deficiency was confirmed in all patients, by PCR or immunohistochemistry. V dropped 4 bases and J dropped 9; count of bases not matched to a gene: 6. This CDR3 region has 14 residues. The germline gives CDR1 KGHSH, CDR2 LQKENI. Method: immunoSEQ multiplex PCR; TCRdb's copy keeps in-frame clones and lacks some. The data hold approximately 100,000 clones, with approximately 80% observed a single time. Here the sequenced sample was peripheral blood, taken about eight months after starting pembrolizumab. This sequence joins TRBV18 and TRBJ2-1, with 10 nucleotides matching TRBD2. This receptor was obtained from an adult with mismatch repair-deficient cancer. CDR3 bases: TGTGCCAGCTCACAGACTAGCGGGCTAGGTGAGCAGTTCTTC. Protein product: CASSQTSGLGEQFF.